The 2 T cell receptor beta chains below all came from one sample that was sequenced in a study of HIV-infected patients and healthy controls (dated by TCRdb to between 2012 and 2015). Whole blood was used without fractionating the cells, so the repertoire represented all peripheral T cells without sorting. The method behind the library was 5' RACE. Instrument on record: Illumina MiSeq. 500 to 600 ng RNA was reverse transcribed with SuperScript III using primers against the alpha and beta constant regions. Separate libraries for the alpha and beta chains were generated through chain-specific third strand synthesis that incorporated multiplexing indices. TCRdb reprocessed the public reads (quality trimming at Q25 with fastp, clone calling with MiXCR) and kept in-frame beta chains. Rows merge per CDR3 protein into single entries with the most common DNA and genes. For this sample the table gives 15,000 to 18,000 distinct CDR3 sequences, of which around 7.7% were detected only once. Of the sample, under 9.5% is held by the ten largest clones.

Sequencing was carried out using blood. The receptors here all came from an adult in good health.

At least ten counts were recorded for this clonotype. The V and J genes are TRBV20-1 and TRBJ2-1, with D perhaps TRBD2 (6 bases). The CDR3 has 13 residues. Trimming stripped 3 bases from V and 8 bases from J, with 14 bases between. Germline CDR1 reads DFQATT; CDR2 reads SNEGSKA (reference sequence). The CDR3 region is CSARPLAFDEQFF. The CDR3 bases are TGCAGTGCTAGGCCCCTAGCGTTTGATGAGCAGTTCTTC.

This clonotype was observed at least ten times. This chain joins TRBV30 and TRBJ1-2; a weak D match, TRBD1 (5 bases). CDR3 length: 13 residues. CDR1 is GTSNPN and CDR2 is SVGIG in the germline V gene (reference sequence). Trimming removed 4 bases at V and 4 bases at J, with 13 bases between. CDR3: CAWTPSGTYGYTF. The CDR3 nucleotides read TGTGCCTGGACCCCATCAGGGACCTATGGCTACACCTTC.